The entry below describes one T cell receptor (beta chain). Its antigen is undetermined. The CDR3 consists of 13 residues. V shed 2 bases and J shed 3 bases, with 11 bases lying between them. Germline V gene data show CDR1 as SQVTM and CDR2 as ANQGSEA. This entry belongs to a study of T cells in Graves' hyperthyroidism and ophthalmopathy. From RNA transcripts, TCR beta CDR3 regions were amplified. Initially, a first-round RT-PCR of the TCR CDR3 employed the HTBI primer set. From the multiplex PCR reads, TCRdb called clonotypes with MiXCR, one entry per CDR3 protein. Of more than 450,000 distinct CDR3 sequences detected, 12% to 15% appear once; the ten largest clones hold about 14%. General study results and limits: Ophthalmopathy was distinguished from stable hyperthyroidism by 13 V-J signatures.

The specimen sequenced was blood. The source is a middle-aged woman with Graves' hyperthyroidism. The chain employs TRBV29-1 and TRBJ2-7, with D possibly matching TRBD2 (6 bases). CDR3 nucleotides: TGCAGCGTTGAACCCGGGGGTCTCTACGAGCAGTACTTC. Encoded protein: CSVEPGGLYEQYF.